The source of this T cell receptor beta chain is a study of memory CD4+ T cells and cytomegalovirus serostatus. The study, taken as a whole, reports: About 40% of the roughly 150 known CMV-associated TCRbeta sequences appeared in CD4+ memory.

CDR1 and CDR2 from the germline V gene are MGHRA and YSYEKL. V shed 4 bases, J shed 4 bases, and the junction held 7 bases outside the gene matches. The CDR3 runs to 14 residues. Single viable CD3+CD4+CD8-CD45RO+ cells were sorted as the memory CD4+ T cells. To note about this clone: Its cognate antigen is unknown.

The assay was immunoSEQ multiplex PCR, and TCRdb's table has in-frame clones only and misses some. Of 50,000 to 75,000 clones listed, roughly four fifths are singletons. The sequence was obtained from an adult in good health and CMV-seronegative. The V call is TRBV4-1, the J call TRBJ2-7; 7 bases line up with TRBD2. Sequencing input: memory CD4+ T cells from blood. CDR3 amino acids: CASSLTGGMYEQYF. The CDR3 nucleotides are TGCGCCAGCAGCCTCACGGGGGGAATGTACGAGCAGTACTTC.